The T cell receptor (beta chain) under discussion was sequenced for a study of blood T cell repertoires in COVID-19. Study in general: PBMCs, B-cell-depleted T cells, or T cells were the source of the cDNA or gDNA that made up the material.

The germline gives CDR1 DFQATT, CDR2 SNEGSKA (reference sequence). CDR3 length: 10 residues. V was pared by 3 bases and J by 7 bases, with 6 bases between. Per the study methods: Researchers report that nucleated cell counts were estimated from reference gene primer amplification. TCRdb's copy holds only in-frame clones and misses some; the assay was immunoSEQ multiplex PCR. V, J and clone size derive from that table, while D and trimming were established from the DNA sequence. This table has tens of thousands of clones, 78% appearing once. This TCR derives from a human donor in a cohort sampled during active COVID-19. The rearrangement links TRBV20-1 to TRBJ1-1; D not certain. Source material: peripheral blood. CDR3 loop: CSASNIEAFF. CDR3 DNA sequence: TGCAGTGCTAGTAATATTGAAGCTTTCTTT.